The 26 T cell receptor beta chains below all came from one sample that was sequenced in a study of cytomegalovirus exposure and HLA in healthy donors. Use of 60 Vbeta and 13 Jbeta primers characterized the PCR. Method: immunoSEQ multiplex PCR; TCRdb's copy keeps in-frame clones and lacks some. Of just under 250,000 clones detected, roughly 87% appear once; the ten largest clones hold 4.5% to 6%. Sample: PBMCs. All receptors derive from a woman aged 40 to 50 in good health and CMV-seropositive.

The V call is TRBV15, the J call TRBJ1-3; no firm D call. The CDR3 is 16 amino acids. Germline V CDR1 and CDR2: LNHNV, YYDKDF (reference sequence). Trimming removed 1 base at V and 0 bases at J, with 10 bases between. The CDR3 protein is CATSRVEGVSGNTIYF. In DNA, the CDR3 is TGTGCCACCAGCAGAGTGGAGGGAGTCTCTGGAAACACCATATATTTT.

The chain combines TRBV7-9 with TRBJ1-1; TRBD1 might be the D (5 bases). Germline V gene data show CDR1 as SEHNR and CDR2 as FQNEAQ (reference sequence). CDR3 size: 15 residues. Trimming pared 2 bases from V and 4 bases from J, leaving 14 bases between. For the CDR3, the DNA is TGTGCCAGCAGCTTAATGGGGCAGTCGGGCACTGAAGCTTTCTTT. Protein: CASSLMGQSGTEAFF.

CDR3 amino acids: CASRSSDRGLNEQYF. In DNA, the CDR3 is TGCGCCAGCAGATCCTCGGACAGGGGGCTGAACGAGCAGTACTTC. The rearrangement joins TRBV5-1 to TRBJ2-7; 11 nucleotides align to TRBD1. This CDR3 contains 15 residues. Germline CDR1 reads SGHRS; CDR2 reads YFSETQ. After removal of 5 bases from V and 5 bases from J, the junction contained 9 bases not matched to a gene.

The V and J genes are TRBV10-3 and TRBJ1-4, with 9 bases matching TRBD1. Trimming took 10 bases from V and 5 from J; bases not matched to a gene: 5. CDR3 size: 13 residues. The germline CDR1 and CDR2 sequences are ENHRY and SYGVKD. CDR3 bases: TGTGCCACCGACAGGGGGAGAAATGAAAAACTGTTTTTT. It codes for CATDRGRNEKLFF.

The chain links TRBV7-9 to TRBJ2-1; 10 nucleotides agree with TRBD1. Germline V gene sequence: CDR1 SEHNR, CDR2 FQNEAQ (reference sequence). Germline trimming cut 1 base from V and 2 bases from J; bases unmatched to any gene: 5. The CDR3 covers 17 residues. The CDR3 reads CASSLGEGQGTYNEQFF. Written as DNA, the CDR3 is TGTGCCAGCAGCTTAGGGGAGGGACAGGGGACCTACAATGAGCAGTTCTTC. Combining the CDR3 with reference TRBV7-9 and TRBJ2-1 gives the whole variable domain DTGVSQNPRHKITKRGQNVTFRCDPISEHNRLYWYRQTLGQGPEFLTYFQNEAQLEKSRLLSDRFSAERPKGSFSTLEIQRTEQGDSAMYLCASSLGEGQGTYNEQFFGPGTRLTVL.

This clone has only a few counts. The rearrangement uses TRBV6-4 and TRBJ2-3; 8 bases line up with TRBD2. Germline V gene lookup returns CDR1 MRHNA and CDR2 SNTAGT. Trimming removed 5 bases from V and 2 bases from J; junction bases left unmatched: 3. The CDR3 has 14 residues. The DNA of the CDR3 is TGTGCCAGCAGTCGAGCGGGAGCCACAGATACGCAGTATTTT. It specifies CASSRAGATDTQYF.

The chain joins TRBV6-5 to TRBJ1-2; 7 bases map to TRBD1. The germline CDR1 and CDR2 sequences are MNHEY and SVGAGI. With V trimmed by 2 bases and J by 5 bases, 2 bases remained unmatched. The CDR3 is 13 residues long. This chain's CDR3 is CASSYPGGYGYTF. CDR3 DNA: TGTGCCAGCAGTTACCCAGGGGGGTATGGCTACACCTTC.

The chain employs TRBV19 and TRBJ1-2; weak D call: TRBD1 (5 bases). The V gene's germline CDR1 is LNHDA and CDR2 SQIVND (reference sequence). The V gene lost 1 base and the J gene lost 7 bases, with 16 bases spanning the gap. The CDR3 sequence is 15 residues long. This CDR3 reads CASSIANRQLTGYTF. The DNA for the CDR3 is TGTGCCAGTAGTATAGCAAACAGGCAGCTGACTGGCTACACCTTC.

The chain employs TRBV29-1 and TRBJ2-3; the match to TRBD1 covers 7 bases. V was pared by 7 bases and J by 0 bases, with 7 bases of the junction left unmatched. The germline gives CDR1 SQVTM, CDR2 ANQGSEA. The CDR3 extends over 14 amino acids. CDR3 region: CSGAGTASTDTQYF. The DNA for the CDR3 is TGCAGCGGGGCCGGGACAGCTAGCACAGATACGCAGTATTTT.

The chain carries TRBV19 and TRBJ1-1; 7 bases fit TRBD1. V was clipped by 3 bases and J by 5 bases; unmatched bases: 6. From germline, CDR1 is LNHDA and CDR2 SQIVND (reference sequence). The CDR3 totals 14 residues. The CDR3 protein is CASSIQGGRTEAFF. The CDR3 DNA sequence: TGTGCCAGTAGTATCCAGGGGGGCAGGACTGAAGCTTTCTTT.

The V call is TRBV5-1, the J call TRBJ2-5; a possible D gene is TRBD1 (5 bases). V was pared by 1 base and J by 5 bases, with 12 bases between. The germline V gene encodes CDR1 SGHRS and CDR2 YFSETQ. The CDR3 spans 14 residues. CDR3 nucleotide sequence: TGCGCCAGCAGCTTGTCGGCAGGGCGGGAGACCCAGTACTTC. Translated, it gives CASSLSAGRETQYF.

This clone was seen only a few times. The same CDR3 is also encoded by other DNA sequences in this sample. V and J are TRBV15 and TRBJ1-1; tentatively, D is TRBD1 (6 bases). Germline-derived CDR1 and CDR2 are LNHNV and YYDKDF (reference sequence). This CDR3 comprises 14 residues. V lost 3 bases to trimming and J lost 1 base, with 9 bases between them. The CDR3 sequence: CATSRDRSNTEAFF. DNA of the CDR3: TGTGCCACCAGCAGGGACAGATCGAACACTGAAGCTTTCTTT.

The chain uses TRBV12-5 and TRBJ2-5, with D perhaps matching TRBD1 (7 bases). V gave up 1 base and J gave up 2 bases, with 17 bases separating them. Germline lookup yields CDR1 LGHNT and CDR2 FRNRAP. This CDR3 has 17 amino acids. CDR3 nucleotides: TGTGCTAGTGGTTTGGCCGGTGTGGGGGGACAGCAAGAGACCCAGTACTTC. Translated, it gives CASGLAGVGGQQETQYF.

The CDR3 DNA reads as TGTGCCAGCAGTGAGGCCTGGGGGACAGGGACTTCGAGTGAGCAGTTCTTC. It translates to CASSEAWGTGTSSEQFF. The rearrangement links TRBV6-1 to TRBJ2-1; the match to TRBD1 covers 9 bases. Germline lookup yields CDR1 MNHNS and CDR2 SASEGT. The CDR3 consists of 17 residues. After removal of 3 bases from V and 9 bases from J, the junction contained 15 bases not matched to a gene.

The chain combines TRBV6-5 with TRBJ1-2; perhaps TRBD1 as D (6 bases). CDR3 length: 12 residues. Between the trimmed V and J ends, which lost 5 bases and 2 bases, there was a span of 6 bases. From germline, CDR1 is MNHEY and CDR2 SVGAGI. In DNA form, the CDR3 reads TGTGCCAGCAGTGACAGGAACTATGGCTACACCTTC. This translates into CASSDRNYGYTF.

This clone was recorded once. The rearrangement uses TRBV6-5 and TRBJ1-4; perhaps TRBD1 as D (6 bases). Trimming pared 5 bases from V and 7 bases from J, leaving 14 bases between. The CDR3 length is 14 residues. The germline V gene encodes CDR1 MNHEY and CDR2 SVGAGI. The CDR3 reads CASSPQGVGEKLFF. DNA of the CDR3: TGTGCCAGCAGTCCACAGGGAGTCGGTGAAAAACTGTTTTTT.

The chain links TRBV27 to TRBJ2-7, with D unclear. CDR1 and CDR2 from the germline V gene are MNHEY and SMNVEV (reference sequence). The CDR3 length is 13 residues. Deletions cut 3 bases from V and 4 bases from J, with 10 bases between. The CDR3 sequence is CASSFAVPYEQYF. For the CDR3, the DNA is TGTGCCAGCAGTTTTGCAGTTCCTTACGAGCAGTACTTC.

The chain carries TRBV28 and TRBJ1-6; the D gene is possibly TRBD1 (6 bases). The CDR3 sequence is 15 residues long. Trimming removed 2 bases from V and 10 bases from J, with 15 bases in between. Germline assignment: CDR1 MDHEN and CDR2 SYDVKM. This chain's CDR3 is CASSLATGSSSPLHF. The CDR3 nucleotides are TGTGCCAGCAGTTTAGCAACAGGGAGTTCATCACCCCTCCACTTT.

CDR3 sequence (DNA): TGTGCCAGCAGCGCCCATTCGACAGCTGGCACTGAAGCTTTCTTT. Protein product: CASSAHSTAGTEAFF. The V gene is TRBV9, the J gene TRBJ1-1; D possibly corresponds to TRBD1 (5 bases). The CDR3 loop spans 15 amino acids. Trimming took off 3 bases at V and 4 bases at J, with 16 bases between the two ends. Germline CDR1 reads SGDLS; CDR2 reads YYNGEE.

This sequence joins TRBV30 and TRBJ2-3; no reliable D call. Between the trimmed V and J ends, which lost 0 bases and 1 base, there was a span of 5 bases. CDR1 GTSNPN and CDR2 SVGIG come from the germline V gene (reference sequence). The CDR3 has 13 residues. CDR3 in DNA: TGTGCCTGGAGTGTATTAGGCACAGATACGCAGTATTTT. It codes for CAWSVLGTDTQYF.

The rearrangement joins TRBV25-1 to TRBJ2-1; 9 bases align to TRBD1. The CDR3 spans 15 residues. The ends lost 4 bases at V and 4 bases at J; junction bases unmatched: 5. The germline V gene encodes CDR1 MGHDK and CDR2 SYGVNS. CDR3 DNA: TGTGCCAGCAGTGCAGGACAGGGGTCTTACAATGAGCAGTTCTTC. It is translated as CASSAGQGSYNEQFF.

J is TRBJ1-1 and V is TRBV9; TRBD1 matches at 8 bases. V was clipped by 4 bases and J by 1 base; unmatched bases: 9. Germline CDR1 is SGDLS and CDR2 is YYNGEE. The CDR3 is made up of 16 amino acids. DNA for the CDR3: TGTGCCAGCAGCCCACGGGACAGGCAATCGAACACTGAAGCTTTCTTT. Protein sequence: CASSPRDRQSNTEAFF.

The chain employs TRBV30 and TRBJ2-1; 12 nucleotides match TRBD2. This CDR3 contains 15 residues. J was trimmed by 6 bases and V by 5 bases; bases with no gene match: 8. The germline CDR1 and CDR2 sequences are GTSNPN and SVGIG (reference sequence). CDR3: CAWRPLAGGRNEQFF. The CDR3 bases are TGTGCCTGGCGACCTCTAGCGGGGGGGCGCAATGAGCAGTTCTTC.

V usage is TRBV5-1 and J usage is TRBJ1-1, with 8 bases aligning to TRBD1. Germline V CDR1 and CDR2: SGHRS, YFSETQ. Trimming removed 4 bases from V and 3 bases from J; junction bases left unmatched: 14. The CDR3 loop spans 17 amino acids. The DNA of the CDR3 is TGCGCCAGCAGCCCCAGGACAGGGCCCCTATCTTACACTGAAGCTTTCTTT. Its translation: CASSPRTGPLSYTEAFF.

The chain employs TRBV2 and TRBJ1-5; the D gene is possibly TRBD1 (6 bases). The germline gives CDR1 SNHLY, CDR2 FYNNEI. CDR3 size: 15 residues. V was cut by 4 bases and J by 3 bases, with 13 bases left in between. In nucleotides, the CDR3 is TGTGCCAGCAGTGGCATCATGGGGGCCAATCAGCCCCAGCATTTT. Translation gives CASSGIMGANQPQHF.

The chain has TRBV6-5 and TRBJ1-3; possible D gene TRBD1, 5 bases. Germline values: CDR1 MNHEY, CDR2 SVGAGI. Trimming shortened V by 4 bases and J by 2 bases, and 12 bases separated the two germline ends. CDR3 length: 15 amino acids. In nucleotides, the CDR3 is TGTGCCAGCAGTTTAGGGGCGGCTACTGGAAACACCATATATTTT. Protein product: CASSLGAATGNTIYF.